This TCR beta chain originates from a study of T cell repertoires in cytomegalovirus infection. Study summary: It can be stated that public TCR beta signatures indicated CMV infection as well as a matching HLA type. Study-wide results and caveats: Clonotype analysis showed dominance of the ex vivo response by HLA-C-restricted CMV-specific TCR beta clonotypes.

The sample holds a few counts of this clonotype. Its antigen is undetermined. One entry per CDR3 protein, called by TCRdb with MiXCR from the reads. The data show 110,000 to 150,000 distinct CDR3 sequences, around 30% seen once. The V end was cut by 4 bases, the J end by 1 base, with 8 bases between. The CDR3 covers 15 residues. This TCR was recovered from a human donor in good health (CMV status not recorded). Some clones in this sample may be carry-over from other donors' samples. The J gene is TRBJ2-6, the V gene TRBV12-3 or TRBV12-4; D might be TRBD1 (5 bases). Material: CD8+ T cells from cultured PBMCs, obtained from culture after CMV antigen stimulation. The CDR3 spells CASSYDSSGANVLTF. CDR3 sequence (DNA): TGTGCCAGCAGTTATGACAGTTCTGGGGCCAACGTCCTGACTTTC.